What follows is one T cell receptor beta chain and its context. This specimen belongs to a study of cytomegalovirus exposure and HLA in healthy donors. The length of the CDR3 is 15 residues. The germline CDR1 and CDR2 sequences are SGHTA and FQGTGA. V was trimmed by 2 bases and J by 4 bases, leaving 14 bases between them. With 60 Vbeta and 13 Jbeta primers, the PCR was carried out. Generated by immunoSEQ multiplex PCR, the TCRdb table keeps only in-frame clones and is missing some. Reported are some 200,000 clones; the ten largest clones contain 0.7% to 0.8%. The chain has TRBV7-3 and TRBJ1-1; TRBD1 is a possible D gene (6 bases). The TCR was taken from a boy younger than 18 in good health and CMV-seronegative. Sequencing was performed on PBMCs. This CDR3 reads CASSLLGGVSTEAFF. In DNA form, the CDR3 reads TGTGCCAGCAGCTTACTAGGGGGGGTTTCCACTGAAGCTTTCTTT.